The clone carrying this TCR beta chain was found a few times. Antigen unknown. Between the trimmed V and J ends, which lost 2 bases and 2 bases, there was a span of 10 bases. The CDR3 runs 14 residues. Looked up from germline, CDR1 is MNHEY and CDR2 is SVGAGI. These data are taken from a study of CD8 T cells in ankylosing spondylitis. The study's findings and limits: Roughly eight highly homologous variants made up a TCR beta motif that seemed to typify ankylosing spondylitis blood. Disease-linked clones were found to be CD8+ and relatively rare in peripheral blood.

TCRdb ran MiXCR on the 5' RACE reads and lists one entry per CDR3 protein. The data hold 200,000 to 250,000 distinct CDR3 sequences, with roughly 24% observed a single time. This TCR derives from a male donor with ankylosing spondylitis or in good health (not recorded which). The J gene is TRBJ2-7, the V gene TRBV6-5; D perhaps matches TRBD2 (6 bases). The sequencing sample was made of blood, either unsorted or a sorted T cell fraction (not recorded which). The CDR3: CASSYLRGTYEQYF. The CDR3 bases are TGTGCCAGCAGTTACCTGCGGGGAACCTACGAGCAGTACTTC.